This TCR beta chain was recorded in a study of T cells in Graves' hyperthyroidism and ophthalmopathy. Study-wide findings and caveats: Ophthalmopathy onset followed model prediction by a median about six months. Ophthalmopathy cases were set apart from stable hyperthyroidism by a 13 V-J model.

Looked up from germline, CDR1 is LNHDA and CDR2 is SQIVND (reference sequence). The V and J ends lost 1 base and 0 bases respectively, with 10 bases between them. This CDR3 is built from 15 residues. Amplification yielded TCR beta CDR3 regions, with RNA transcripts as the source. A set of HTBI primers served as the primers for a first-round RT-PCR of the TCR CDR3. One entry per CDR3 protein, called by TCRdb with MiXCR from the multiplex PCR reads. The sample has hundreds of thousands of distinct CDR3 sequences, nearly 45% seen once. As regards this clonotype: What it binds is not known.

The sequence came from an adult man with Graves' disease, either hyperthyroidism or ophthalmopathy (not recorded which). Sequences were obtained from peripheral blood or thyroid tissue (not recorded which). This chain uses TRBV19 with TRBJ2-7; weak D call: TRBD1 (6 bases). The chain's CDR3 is CASSIGRGSSYEQYF. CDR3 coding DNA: TGTGCCAGTAGTATAGGCAGGGGTAGCTCCTACGAGCAGTACTTC.